The 13 T cell receptor beta chains listed next were all sequenced from one sample in a study of T cells in Graves' hyperthyroidism and ophthalmopathy (dated by TCRdb to about 2019). The method was multiplex PCR. This sample was sequenced with an Illumina HiSeq 2000. The TCR beta CDR3 regions were amplified from the RNA transcripts. A first-round RT-PCR of the TCR CDR3 used the HTBI primer set with the Qiagen OneStep RT-PCR kit. The raw public reads went through TCRdb reprocessing: fastp at Q25, MiXCR clone calling, in-frame beta chains kept. Rows are unified per CDR3 protein, each entry keeping the most common DNA and genes. Here the sample has 300,000 to 450,000 distinct CDR3 sequences; 20% to 25% occur a single time. Around 79% of the sample goes to the ten largest clones. Sequenced sample: blood. Every receptor here comes from a man aged 45 to 65 with Graves' hyperthyroidism.

This clonotype was counted a few times. J is TRBJ1-5 and V is TRBV2; D gene uncertain. The CDR3 totals 12 residues. Germline V gene data show CDR1 as SNHLY and CDR2 as FYNNEI. V was clipped by 3 bases and J by 5 bases, with 5 bases between them. The CDR3, as DNA: TGTGCCAGCAGTGATCCCGATCAGCCCCAGCATTTT. It is translated as CASSDPDQPQHF.

The genes are TRBV10-1 and TRBJ2-7, with 8 bases identical to TRBD1. The CDR3 is 15 residues long. The V gene end was trimmed by 2 bases and the J gene end by 4 bases; junction bases not matched to a gene: 7. Germline loops: CDR1 WNHNN, CDR2 SYGVQD (reference sequence). The CDR3 protein is CASSEGGTGGYEQYF. In DNA, the CDR3 is TGCGCCAGCAGTGAGGGAGGGACAGGAGGGTACGAGCAGTACTTC.

This clonotype was recorded at least ten times. The rearrangement joins TRBV2 to TRBJ2-2; no clear D gene. Germline V gives CDR1 SNHLY, CDR2 FYNNEI. This CDR3 comprises 15 residues. V was pared by 2 bases and J by 1 base, with 8 bases between. CDR3 residues: CASSERAGNTGELFF. Here the CDR3 DNA reads TGTGCCAGCAGTGAAAGGGCCGGGAACACCGGGGAGCTGTTTTTT.

This clonotype was seen a handful of times. The chain is built from TRBV19 and TRBJ2-6, with 7 positions matching TRBD1. CDR3 size: 18 residues. V lost 5 bases and J lost 1; bases outside the gene matches: 11. Germline V gene data show CDR1 as LNHDA and CDR2 as SQIVND (reference sequence). The CDR3 sequence: CASSEPRGKDSGANVLTF. CDR3 DNA sequence: TGTGCCAGTAGTGAACCCAGGGGGAAGGATTCTGGGGCCAACGTCCTGACTTTC.

This clonotype was seen a single time. V gene TRBV18 combines with J gene TRBJ1-4, with D tentatively TRBD1 (6 bases). V lost 1 base to trimming and J lost 6 bases, with 12 bases between them. The CDR3 is 15 amino acids. Germline loops: CDR1 KGHSH, CDR2 LQKENI. The CDR3 nucleotides are TGTGCCAGCTCACCACAACAGGGTAGGGATGAAAAACTGTTTTTT. Translation: CASSPQQGRDEKLFF. The full variable domain, rest sourced from reference TRBV18 and TRBJ1-4, is NAGVMQNPRHLVRRRGQEARLRCSPMKGHSHVYWYRQLPEEGLKFMVYLQKENIIDESGMPKERFSAEFPKEGPSILRIQQVVRGDSAAYFCASSPQQGRDEKLFFGSGTQLSVL.

This clonotype was picked up a small number of times. This chain uses TRBV9 with TRBJ2-1, with D hard to call. Germline loops: CDR1 SGDLS, CDR2 YYNGEE. V was cut by 2 bases and J by 9 bases, with 12 bases left in between. The CDR3 covers 13 residues. CDR3 coding DNA: TGTGCCAGCAGCGTTGGTAGGGATCCTGAGCAGTTCTTC. Protein sequence: CASSVGRDPEQFF.

This clonotype was observed a few times. The CDR3 region is CASSLSTTTDTQYF. The DNA of the CDR3 is TGTGCCAGCAGCTTATCGACTACCACAGATACGCAGTATTTT. This chain uses TRBV7-3 with TRBJ2-3; a weak D match, TRBD2 (5 bases). The V gene's germline CDR1 is SGHTA and CDR2 FQGTGA. The CDR3 length is 14 residues. The V gene lost 2 bases and the J gene lost 2 bases, with 8 bases spanning the gap.

This clonotype was observed a single time. V usage is TRBV12-3 or TRBV12-4 and J usage is TRBJ1-5; no firm D call. CDR3 length: 12 amino acids. V lost 6 bases, J lost 6 bases, and 9 bases lay in between. CDR3 sequence reads: CASSREGQPQHF. As DNA, the CDR3 is TGTGCCAGCAGCCGAGAGGGTCAGCCCCAGCATTTT.

The V call is TRBV20-1, the J call TRBJ2-3; TRBD2 aligns across 7 bases. J lost 2 bases, V lost 4 bases, and 3 bases had no gene match. The germline V gene has CDR1 DFQATT and CDR2 SNEGSKA (reference sequence). CDR3 length: 13 amino acids. Here the CDR3 reads CSATSGFTDTQYF. The DNA of the CDR3 is TGCAGTGCTACTAGCGGCTTCACAGATACGCAGTATTTT.

This clonotype was counted ten times or more. This chain connects TRBV7-3 to TRBJ1-1; TRBD1 matches at 7 bases. Per germline, CDR1 SGHTA and CDR2 FQGTGA. There are 14 residues in the CDR3. The V gene end was trimmed by 6 bases and the J gene end by 2 bases; junction bases not matched to a gene: 6. CDR3 loop: CASSRQGGNTEAFF. The DNA of the CDR3 is TGTGCCAGCAGTCGACAGGGAGGAAACACTGAAGCTTTCTTT.

This sequence joins TRBV6-4 and TRBJ2-5, with 10 bases fitting TRBD2. V lost 8 bases and J lost 2; bases outside the gene matches: 5. CDR3 length: 14 residues. Looked up from germline, CDR1 is MRHNA and CDR2 is SNTAGT. CDR3 loop: CASGPTSGQETQYF. CDR3 bases: TGTGCCAGCGGACCGACTAGCGGGCAAGAGACCCAGTACTTC.

This chain uses TRBV18 with TRBJ1-2; tentative D call: TRBD1 (6 bases). Germline-derived CDR1 and CDR2 are KGHSH and LQKENI. V shed 6 bases and J shed 2 bases, with 10 bases lying between them. This CDR3 region has 13 residues. The CDR3 here is CASSTDSNYGYTF. CDR3 in DNA: TGTGCCAGCTCCACGGACAGCAACTATGGCTACACCTTC.

This clonotype has a handful of counts. The chain uses TRBV20-1 and TRBJ2-1; 7 bases fit TRBD2. V was clipped by 1 base and J by 1 base; unmatched bases: 7. This CDR3 region has 16 residues. Germline loops: CDR1 DFQATT, CDR2 SNEGSKA (reference sequence). DNA for the CDR3: TGCAGTGCTAGAGTCGAAAGCGGGGCGTCCTACAATGAGCAGTTCTTC. The encoded protein is CSARVESGASYNEQFF.